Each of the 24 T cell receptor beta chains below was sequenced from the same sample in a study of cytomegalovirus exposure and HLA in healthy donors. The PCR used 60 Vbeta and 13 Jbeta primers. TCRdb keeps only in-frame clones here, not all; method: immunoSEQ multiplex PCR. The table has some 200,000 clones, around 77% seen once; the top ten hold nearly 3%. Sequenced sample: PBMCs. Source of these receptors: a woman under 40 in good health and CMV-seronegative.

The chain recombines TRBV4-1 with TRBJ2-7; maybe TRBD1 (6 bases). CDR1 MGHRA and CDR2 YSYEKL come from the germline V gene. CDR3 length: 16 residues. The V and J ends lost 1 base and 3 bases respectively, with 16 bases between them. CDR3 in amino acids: CASSQVVRQDLYEQYF. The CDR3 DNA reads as TGCGCCAGCAGCCAAGTGGTACGACAGGATCTCTACGAGCAGTACTTC.

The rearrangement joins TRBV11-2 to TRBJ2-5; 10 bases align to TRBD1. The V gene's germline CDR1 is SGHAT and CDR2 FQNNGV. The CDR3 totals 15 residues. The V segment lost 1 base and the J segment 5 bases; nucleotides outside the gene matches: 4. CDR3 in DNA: TGTGCCAGCAGCTTAGGGGGACAGGGGTTTGAGACCCAGTACTTC. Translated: CASSLGGQGFETQYF.

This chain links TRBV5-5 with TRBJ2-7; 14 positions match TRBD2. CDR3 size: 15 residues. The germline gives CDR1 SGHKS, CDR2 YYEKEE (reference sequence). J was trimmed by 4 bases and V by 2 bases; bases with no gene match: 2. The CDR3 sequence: CASSLRLAGGYEQYF. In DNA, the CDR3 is TGTGCCAGCAGCTTACGACTAGCGGGAGGGTACGAGCAGTACTTC.

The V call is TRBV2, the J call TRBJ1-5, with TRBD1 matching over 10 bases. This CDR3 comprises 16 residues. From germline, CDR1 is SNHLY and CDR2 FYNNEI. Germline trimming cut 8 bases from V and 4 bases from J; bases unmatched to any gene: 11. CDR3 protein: CASRSRVGQGNQPQHF. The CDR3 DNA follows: TGTGCCAGCCGATCTCGAGTGGGACAGGGGAATCAGCCCCAGCATTTT.

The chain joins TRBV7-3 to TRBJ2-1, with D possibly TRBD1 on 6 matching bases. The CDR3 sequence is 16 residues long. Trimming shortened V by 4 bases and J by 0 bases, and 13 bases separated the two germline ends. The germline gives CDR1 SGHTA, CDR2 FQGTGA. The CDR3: CASSYSPGVSYNEQFF. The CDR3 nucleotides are TGTGCCAGCAGCTACTCCCCAGGGGTCTCCTACAATGAGCAGTTCTTC.

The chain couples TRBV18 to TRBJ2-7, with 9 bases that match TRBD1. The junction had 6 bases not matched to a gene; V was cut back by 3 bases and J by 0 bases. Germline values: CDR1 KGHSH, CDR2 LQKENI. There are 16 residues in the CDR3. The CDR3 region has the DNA TGTGCCAGCTCACCCCGGGACAGGGCCAGCTCCTACGAGCAGTACTTC. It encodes CASSPRDRASSYEQYF. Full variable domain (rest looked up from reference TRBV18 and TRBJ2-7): NAGVMQNPRHLVRRRGQEARLRCSPMKGHSHVYWYRQLPEEGLKFMVYLQKENIIDESGMPKERFSAEFPKEGPSILRIQQVVRGDSAAYFCASSPRDRASSYEQYFGPGTRLTVT.

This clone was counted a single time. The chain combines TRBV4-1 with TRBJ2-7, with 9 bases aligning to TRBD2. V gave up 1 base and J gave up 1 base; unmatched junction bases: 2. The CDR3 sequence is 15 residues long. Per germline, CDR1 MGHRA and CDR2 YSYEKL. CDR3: CASSQVAGGSYEQYF. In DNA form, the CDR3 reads TGCGCCAGCAGCCAAGTCGCGGGAGGGTCCTACGAGCAGTACTTC.

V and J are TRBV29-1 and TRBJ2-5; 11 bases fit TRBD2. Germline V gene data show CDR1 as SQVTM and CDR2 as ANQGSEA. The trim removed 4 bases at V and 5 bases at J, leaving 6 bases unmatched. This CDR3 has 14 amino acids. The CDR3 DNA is TGCAGCGTTGCGGGACTAGCGGCGGGGGAGACCCAGTACTTC. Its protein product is CSVAGLAAGETQYF.

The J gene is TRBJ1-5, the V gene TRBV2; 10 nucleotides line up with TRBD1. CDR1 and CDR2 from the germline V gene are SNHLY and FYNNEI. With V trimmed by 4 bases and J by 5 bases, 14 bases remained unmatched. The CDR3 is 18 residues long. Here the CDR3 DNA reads TGTGCCAGCAGTGGTGGTACCCCGGGACAGGGGCGTTATCAGCCCCAGCATTTT. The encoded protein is CASSGGTPGQGRYQPQHF.

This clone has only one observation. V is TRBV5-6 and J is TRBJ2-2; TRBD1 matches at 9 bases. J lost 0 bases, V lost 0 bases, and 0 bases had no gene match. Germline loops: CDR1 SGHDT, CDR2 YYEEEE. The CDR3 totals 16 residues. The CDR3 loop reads CASSLGDRANTGELFF. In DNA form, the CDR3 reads TGTGCCAGCAGCTTGGGGGACAGGGCGAACACCGGGGAGCTGTTTTTT. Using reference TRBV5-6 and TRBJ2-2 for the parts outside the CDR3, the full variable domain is DAGVTQSPTHLIKTRGQQVTLRCSPKSGHDTVSWYQQALGQGPQFIFQYYEEEERQRGNFPDRFSGHQFPNYSSELNVNALLLGDSALYLCASSLGDRANTGELFFGEGSRLTVL.

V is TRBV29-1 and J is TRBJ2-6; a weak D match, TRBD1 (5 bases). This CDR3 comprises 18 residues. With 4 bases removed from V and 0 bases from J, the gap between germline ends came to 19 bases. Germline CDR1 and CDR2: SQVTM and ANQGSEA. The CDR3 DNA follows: TGCAGCGTTGGGCCACGATTCCCTCAGGGCTCTGGGGCCAACGTCCTGACTTTC. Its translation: CSVGPRFPQGSGANVLTF.

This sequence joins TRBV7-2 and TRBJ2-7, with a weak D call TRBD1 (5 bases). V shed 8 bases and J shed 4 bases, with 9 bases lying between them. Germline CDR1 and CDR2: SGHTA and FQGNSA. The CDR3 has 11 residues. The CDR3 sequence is CASRQGYEQYF. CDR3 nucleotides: TGTGCCAGCCGTCAGGGATACGAGCAGTACTTC. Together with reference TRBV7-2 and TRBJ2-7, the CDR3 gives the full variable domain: GAGVSQSPSNKVTEKGKDVELRCDPISGHTALYWYRQSLGQGLEFLIYFQGNSAPDKSGLPSDRFSAERTGGSVSTLTIQRTQQEDSAVYLCASRQGYEQYFGPGTRLTVT.

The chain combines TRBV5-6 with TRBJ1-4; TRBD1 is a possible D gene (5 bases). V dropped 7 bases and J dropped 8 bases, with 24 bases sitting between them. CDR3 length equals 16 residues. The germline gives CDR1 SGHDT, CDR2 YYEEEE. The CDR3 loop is CASRHRGHPTVEKLFF. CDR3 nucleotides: TGTGCCAGCCGACACCGAGGACACCCGACCGTGGAAAAACTGTTTTTT.

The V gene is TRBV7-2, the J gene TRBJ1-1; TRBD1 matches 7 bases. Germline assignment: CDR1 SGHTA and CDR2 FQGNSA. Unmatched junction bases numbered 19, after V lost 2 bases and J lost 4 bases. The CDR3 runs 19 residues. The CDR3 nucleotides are TGTGCCAGCAGCTTAAAGAGGAGCAGGGGGTATCGAGAGAGCACTGAAGCTTTCTTT. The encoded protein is CASSLKRSRGYRESTEAFF. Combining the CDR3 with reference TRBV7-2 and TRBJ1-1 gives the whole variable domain GAGVSQSPSNKVTEKGKDVELRCDPISGHTALYWYRQSLGQGLEFLIYFQGNSAPDKSGLPSDRFSAERTGGSVSTLTIQRTQQEDSAVYLCASSLKRSRGYRESTEAFFGQGTRLTVV.

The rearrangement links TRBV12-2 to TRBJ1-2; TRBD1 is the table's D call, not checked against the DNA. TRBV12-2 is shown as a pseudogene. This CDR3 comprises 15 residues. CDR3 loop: CASRVPQGVSDGYTF. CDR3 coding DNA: TGTGCAAGTCGCGTCCCGCAGGGTGTTTCAGATGGCTACACCTTC.

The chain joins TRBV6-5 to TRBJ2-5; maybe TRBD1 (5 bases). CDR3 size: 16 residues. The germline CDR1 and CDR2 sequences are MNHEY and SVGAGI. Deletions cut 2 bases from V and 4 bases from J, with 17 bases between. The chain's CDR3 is CASSYALMGRGETQYF. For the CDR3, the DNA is TGTGCCAGCAGTTACGCCCTAATGGGGCGTGGAGAGACCCAGTACTTC.

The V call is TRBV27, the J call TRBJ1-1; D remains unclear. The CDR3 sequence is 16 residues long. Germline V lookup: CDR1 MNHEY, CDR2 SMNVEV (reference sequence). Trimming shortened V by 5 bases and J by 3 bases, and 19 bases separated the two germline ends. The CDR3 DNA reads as TGTGCCAGCAGTAGACGGCGCCCCGGGTCTTACACTGAAGCTTTCTTT. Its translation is CASSRRRPGSYTEAFF.

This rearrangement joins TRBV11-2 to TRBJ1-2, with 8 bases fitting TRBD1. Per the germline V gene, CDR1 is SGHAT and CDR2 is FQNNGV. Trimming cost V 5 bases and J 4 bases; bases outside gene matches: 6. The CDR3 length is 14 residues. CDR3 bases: TGTGCCAGCAGCAAGACAGGGGTTGGCTATGGCTACACCTTC. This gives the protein CASSKTGVGYGYTF.

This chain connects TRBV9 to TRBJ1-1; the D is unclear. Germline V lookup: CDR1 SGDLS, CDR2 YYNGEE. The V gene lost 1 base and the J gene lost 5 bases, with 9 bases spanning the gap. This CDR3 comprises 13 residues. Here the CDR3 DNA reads TGTGCCAGCAGCGTATCAGTTTTAACTGAAGCTTTCTTT. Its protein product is CASSVSVLTEAFF.

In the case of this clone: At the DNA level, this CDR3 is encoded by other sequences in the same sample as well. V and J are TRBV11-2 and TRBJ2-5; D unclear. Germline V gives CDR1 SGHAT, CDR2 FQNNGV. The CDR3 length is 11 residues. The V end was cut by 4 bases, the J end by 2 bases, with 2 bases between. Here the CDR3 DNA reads TGTGCCAGCAGCTCTCAAGAGACCCAGTACTTC. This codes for CASSSQETQYF. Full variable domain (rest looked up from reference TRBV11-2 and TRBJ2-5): EAGVAQSPRYKIIEKRQSVAFWCNPISGHATLYWYQQILGQGPKLLIQFQNNGVVDDSQLPKDRFSAERLKGVDSTLKIQPAKLEDSAVYLCASSSQETQYFGPGTRLLVL.

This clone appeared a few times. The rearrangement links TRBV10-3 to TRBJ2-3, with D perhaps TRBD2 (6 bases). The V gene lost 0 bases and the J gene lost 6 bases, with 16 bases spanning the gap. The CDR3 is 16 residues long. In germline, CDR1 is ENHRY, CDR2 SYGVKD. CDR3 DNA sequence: TGTGCCATCAGTGAGTCGTCGGGACTCCTTGTTGATACGCAGTATTTT. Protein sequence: CAISESSGLLVDTQYF.

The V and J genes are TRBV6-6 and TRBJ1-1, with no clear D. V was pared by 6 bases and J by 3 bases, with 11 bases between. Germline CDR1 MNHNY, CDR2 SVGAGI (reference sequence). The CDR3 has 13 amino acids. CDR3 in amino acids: CASRIEGYTEAFF. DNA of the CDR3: TGTGCCAGCAGGATAGAGGGATACACTGAAGCTTTCTTT.

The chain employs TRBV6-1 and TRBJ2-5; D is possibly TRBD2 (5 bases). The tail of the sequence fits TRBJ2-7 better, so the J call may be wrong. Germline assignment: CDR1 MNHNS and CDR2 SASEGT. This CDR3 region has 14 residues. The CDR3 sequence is CASSDPGLNYEQYF. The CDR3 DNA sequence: TGTGCCAGCAGTGACCCAGGACTGAACTACGAGCAGTACTTC.

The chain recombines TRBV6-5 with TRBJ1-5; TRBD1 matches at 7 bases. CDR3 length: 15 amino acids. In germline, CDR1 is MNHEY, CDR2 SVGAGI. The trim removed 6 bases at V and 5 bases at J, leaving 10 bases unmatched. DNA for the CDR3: TGTGCCAGCAGAGAATCAGGGGGAGCCTATCAGCCCCAGCATTTT. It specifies CASRESGGAYQPQHF.